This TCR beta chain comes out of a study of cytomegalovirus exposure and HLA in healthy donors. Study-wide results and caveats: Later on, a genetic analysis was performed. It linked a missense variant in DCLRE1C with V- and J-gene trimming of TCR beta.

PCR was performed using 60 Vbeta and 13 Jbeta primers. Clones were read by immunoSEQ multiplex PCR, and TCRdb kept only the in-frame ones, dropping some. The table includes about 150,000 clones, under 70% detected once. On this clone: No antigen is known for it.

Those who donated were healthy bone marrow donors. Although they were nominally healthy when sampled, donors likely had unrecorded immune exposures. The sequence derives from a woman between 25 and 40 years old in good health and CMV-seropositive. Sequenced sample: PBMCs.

Here the CDR3 reads CASSLDLPGYRGYTF. The CDR3 coding sequence is TGTGCCAGCAGCTTAGATTTACCAGGGTATAGAGGCTACACCTTC. The rearrangement links TRBV11-2 to TRBJ1-2, with D possibly TRBD1 on 5 matching bases. Trimming took 0 bases from V and 8 from J, leaving 16 bases between them. CDR3 length equals 15 residues. CDR1 SGHAT and CDR2 FQNNGV come from the germline V gene.